This T cell receptor beta chain was sequenced during a study of blood T cell repertoires in COVID-19. Study summary: Donors in the United States, Italy and Spain gave samples during acute or convalescent COVID-19. From T cells, B-cell-depleted T cells, or PBMCs came the material, which was cDNA or gDNA.

In the authors' workflow: Estimation of nucleated cell counts was performed using reference gene primer amplification. Profiling relied on immunoSEQ multiplex PCR, and the TCRdb table lists in-frame clones only, not all of them. V, J and clone size were drawn from that table, and D and trimming were deduced from the DNA. The sample lists approximately 37,000 clones, about 86% occurring once. The sequencing input was peripheral blood. The receptor was derived from a man between 50 and 59 years old in a cohort sampled during active COVID-19.

CDR3 nucleotides: TGTGCCAGCAGCGAAAAGGACTTCCTTTACGAGCAGTACTTC. Its protein is CASSEKDFLYEQYF. This sequence joins TRBV7-9 and TRBJ2-7; a weak D match, TRBD2 (5 bases). Germline-derived CDR1 and CDR2 are SEHNR and FQNEAQ (reference sequence). V was shortened by 5 bases and J by 4 bases, with 15 bases between the two germline ends. CDR3 size: 14 residues.